Here is one T cell receptor beta chain with its context. These data originate in a study of blood T cells in healthy people across ages. The germline gives CDR1 MGHRA, CDR2 YSYEKL. The CDR3 extends over 16 amino acids. V trimming: 0 bases; J trimming: 8 bases; junction bases outside the gene matches: 11. The study drew donors from healthy Caucasian individuals in Russia aged roughly 6 to 95. Per-sample yields of isolated PBMCs were at least 6 million. It was with a sample-barcoded 5' primer and a J-beta primer mix that a second PCR of roughly 7 to 12 cycles was run. Sequencing recovered at least 3 million CDR3-containing paired-end reads from each sample. One entry per CDR3 protein, called by TCRdb with MiXCR from the 5' RACE reads. Found here are some 1.4 million distinct CDR3 sequences, around 39% of them singletons; the top ten hold approximately 7.9%.

The V and J genes are TRBV4-1 and TRBJ1-2; 8 bases are a match to TRBD1. The clonotype originates from a woman aged 18-35 years in good health. The sample taken for sequencing was blood. The CDR3 DNA is TGCGCCAGCAGCCAAGAGGGGGACAGGCCGTCGGGGGGCTACACCTTC. It yields the protein CASSQEGDRPSGGYTF.